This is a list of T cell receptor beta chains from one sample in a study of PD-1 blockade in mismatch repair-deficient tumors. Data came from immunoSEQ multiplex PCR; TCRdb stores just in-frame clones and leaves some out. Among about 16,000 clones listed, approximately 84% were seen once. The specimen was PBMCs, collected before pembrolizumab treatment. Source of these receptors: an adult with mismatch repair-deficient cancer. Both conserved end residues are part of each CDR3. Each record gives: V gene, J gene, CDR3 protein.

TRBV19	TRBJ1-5	CASTPGGRWNQPQHF
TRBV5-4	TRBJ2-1	CASSFAGGSYNEQFF
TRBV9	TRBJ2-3	CASTPSGAQGDTQYF
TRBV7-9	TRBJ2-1	CALQGAGGPTEQFF
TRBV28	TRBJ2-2	CASSLTLGLAGVAGTGELFF
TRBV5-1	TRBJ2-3	CASSLPSRNTDTQYF
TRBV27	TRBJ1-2	CASSLSTGSPYGYTF
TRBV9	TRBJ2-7	CASSVEQGTEQYF
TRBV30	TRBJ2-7	CAWCHRDRGFYEQYF
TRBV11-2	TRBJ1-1	CASSYPLGGMNTEAFF
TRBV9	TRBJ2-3	CASSVESGLDTQYF
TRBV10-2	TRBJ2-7	CASGPKAGVSSYEQYF
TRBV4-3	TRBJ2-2	CASSHETSGRFIGELFF
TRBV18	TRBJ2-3	CASSLTGTDTQYF
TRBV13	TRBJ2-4	CASSSAGGLAKNIQYF
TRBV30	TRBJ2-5	CAWSRARETQYF
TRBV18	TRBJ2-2	CASSSVNTGELFF
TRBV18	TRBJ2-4	CASSPGGREVLLAKNIQYF
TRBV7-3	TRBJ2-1	CASSLRGGSSYNEQFF
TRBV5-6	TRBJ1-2	CASSLRPYGYTF
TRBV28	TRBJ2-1	CASSWVRDIDEQFF
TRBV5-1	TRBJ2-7	CASSLGADTLGFYEQYF
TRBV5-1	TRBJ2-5	CASSEGLAQETQYF
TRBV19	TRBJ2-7	CASSIAASGAYEQYF
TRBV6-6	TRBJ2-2	CASRTGGLSRGGELFF
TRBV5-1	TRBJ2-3	CASSSDRGSDTQYF
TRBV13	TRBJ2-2	CASRRGYEGTGELFF
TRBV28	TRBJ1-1	CASSSGGLNTEAFF
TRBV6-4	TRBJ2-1	CASSDRIGTGGNEQFF
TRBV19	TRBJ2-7	CASDQGYEQYF
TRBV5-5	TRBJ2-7	CASAVGYKQYF
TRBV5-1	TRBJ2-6	CASSSGGSGANVLTF
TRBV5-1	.	CASSRDRGRNEQYF
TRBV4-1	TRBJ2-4	CASSQKPSGVLAKNIQYF
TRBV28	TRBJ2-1	CASSFAGGTPLYNEQFF
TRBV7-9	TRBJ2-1	CASSLVGGNEQFF
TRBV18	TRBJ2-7	CASSPQGSRSYEQYF
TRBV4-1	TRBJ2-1	CASSGGSLGYNEQFF
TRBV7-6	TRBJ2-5	CASSLNPDRGRETQYF
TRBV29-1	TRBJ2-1	CSVEDYYNEQFF
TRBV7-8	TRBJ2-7	CASSQHNVEQYF
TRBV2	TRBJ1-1	CASSDQGQSSSEAFF